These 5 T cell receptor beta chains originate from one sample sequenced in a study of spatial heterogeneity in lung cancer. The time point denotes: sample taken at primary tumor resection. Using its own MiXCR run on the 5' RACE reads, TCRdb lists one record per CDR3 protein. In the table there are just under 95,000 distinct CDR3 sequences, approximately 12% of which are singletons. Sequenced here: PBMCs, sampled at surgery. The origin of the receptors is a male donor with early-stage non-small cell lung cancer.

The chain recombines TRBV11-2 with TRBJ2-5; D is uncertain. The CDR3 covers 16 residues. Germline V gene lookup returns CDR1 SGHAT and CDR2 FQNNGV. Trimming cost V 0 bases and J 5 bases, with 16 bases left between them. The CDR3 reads CASSLDLPLGRETQYF. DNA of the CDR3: TGTGCCAGCAGCTTAGACTTACCTCTGGGCCGTGAGACCCAGTACTTC.

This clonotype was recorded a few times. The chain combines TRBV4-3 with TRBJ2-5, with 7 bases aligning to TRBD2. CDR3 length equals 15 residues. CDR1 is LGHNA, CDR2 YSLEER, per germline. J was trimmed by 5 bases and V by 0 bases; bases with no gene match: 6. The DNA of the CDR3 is TGCGCCAGCAGCCAAGATAGAAGCGGGGTGGAGACCCAGTACTTC. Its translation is CASSQDRSGVETQYF.

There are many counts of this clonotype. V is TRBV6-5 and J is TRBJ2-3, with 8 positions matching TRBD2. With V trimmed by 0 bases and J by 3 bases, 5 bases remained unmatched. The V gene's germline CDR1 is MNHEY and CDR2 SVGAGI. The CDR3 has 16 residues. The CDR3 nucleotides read TGTGCCAGCAGTTACTCACTGAGCGGGGGAACAGATACGCAGTATTTT. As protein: CASSYSLSGGTDTQYF.

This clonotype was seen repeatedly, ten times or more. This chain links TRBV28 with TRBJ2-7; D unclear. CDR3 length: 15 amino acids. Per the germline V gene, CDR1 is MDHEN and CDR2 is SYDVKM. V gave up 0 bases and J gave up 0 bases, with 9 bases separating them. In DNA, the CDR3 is TGTGCCAGCAGTTTATGGGGTTCGGGCTCCTACGAGCAGTACTTC. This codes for CASSLWGSGSYEQYF.

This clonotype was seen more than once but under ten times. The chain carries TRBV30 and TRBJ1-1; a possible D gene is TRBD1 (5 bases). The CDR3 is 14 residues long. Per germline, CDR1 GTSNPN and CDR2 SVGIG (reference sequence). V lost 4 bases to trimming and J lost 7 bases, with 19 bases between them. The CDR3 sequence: CAWISREGILEAFF. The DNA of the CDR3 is TGTGCCTGGATCTCGAGGGAGGGGATACTTGAAGCTTTCTTT.